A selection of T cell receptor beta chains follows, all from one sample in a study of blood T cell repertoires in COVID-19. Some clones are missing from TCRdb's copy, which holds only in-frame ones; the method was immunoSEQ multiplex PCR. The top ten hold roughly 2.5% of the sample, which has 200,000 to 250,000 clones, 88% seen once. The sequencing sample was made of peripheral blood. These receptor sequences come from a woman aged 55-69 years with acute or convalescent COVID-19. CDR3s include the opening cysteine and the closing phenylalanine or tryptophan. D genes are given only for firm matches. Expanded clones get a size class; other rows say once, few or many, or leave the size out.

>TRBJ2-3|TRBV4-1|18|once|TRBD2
TGCGCCAGCAGTCAAACGGGGACTAGCGGGGGCAGTACAGATACGCAGTATTTT
CASSQTGTSGGSTDTQYF
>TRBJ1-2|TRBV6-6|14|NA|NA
TGTGCCAGCAGTTACCTAACAGCTAACTATGGCTACACCTTC
CASSYLTANYGYTF
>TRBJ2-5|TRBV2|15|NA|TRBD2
TGTGCCAGCAGTGAAGGACTAGCGGACCAAGAGACCCAGTACTTC
CASSEGLADQETQYF
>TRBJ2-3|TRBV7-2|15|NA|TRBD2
TGTGCCAGCAGCTTAGCCCTAGCGGGCAGGGATACGCAGTATTTT
CASSLALAGRDTQYF
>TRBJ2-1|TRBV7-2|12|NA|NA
TGTGCCAGCAGCTTAATCAACAATGAGCAGTTCTTC
CASSLINNEQFF
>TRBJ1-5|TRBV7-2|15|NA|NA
TGTGCCAGCAGCTTAGCGACGACAGGATATCAGCCCCAGCATTTT
CASSLATTGYQPQHF
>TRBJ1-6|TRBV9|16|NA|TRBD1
TGTGCCAGCAGCGCCGGGACAGGGCGGCTTAATTCACCCCTCCACTTT
CASSAGTGRLNSPLHF
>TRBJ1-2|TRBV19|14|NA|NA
TGTGCCAGTAGTACTCGAGGGCGCATCTATGGCTACACCTTC
CASSTRGRIYGYTF
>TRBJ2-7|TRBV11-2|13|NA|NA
TGTGCCAGCAGCTTTACGGGTACCTACGAGCAGTACTTC
CASSFTGTYEQYF
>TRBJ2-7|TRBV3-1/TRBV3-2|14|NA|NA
TGTGCCAGCAGCCAAGGGAGCATCAACTACGAGCAGTACTTC
CASSQGSINYEQYF
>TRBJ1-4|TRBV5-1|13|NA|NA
TGCGCCAGCACCGCACTGGGAGGGGAAAAACTGTTTTTT
CASTALGGEKLFF
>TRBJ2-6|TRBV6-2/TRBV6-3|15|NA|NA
TGTGCCAGCAGTACCAGGGTCTCTGGGGCCAACGTCCTGACTTTC
CASSTRVSGANVLTF
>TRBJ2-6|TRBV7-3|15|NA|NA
TGTGCCAGCAGTTCTACGAACTCTGGGGCCAACGTCCTGACTTTC
CASSSTNSGANVLTF
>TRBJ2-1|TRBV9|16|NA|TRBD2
TGTGCCAGCAGCGTAACTGGCGGGACTAGCGGAAATAAGCAGTTCTTC
CASSVTGGTSGNKQFF
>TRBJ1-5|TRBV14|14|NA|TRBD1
TGTGCCAGCAGCCTCGGGACAGGGAATCAGCCCCAGCATTTT
CASSLGTGNQPQHF
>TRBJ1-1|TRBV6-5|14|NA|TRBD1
TGTGCCAGCAGTTACGACCGGGACAGGGCTGAAGCTTTCTTT
CASSYDRDRAEAFF
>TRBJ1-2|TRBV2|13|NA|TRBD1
TGTGCCAGCAGTGTAGAGGGGGCCTATGGCTACACCTTC
CASSVEGAYGYTF
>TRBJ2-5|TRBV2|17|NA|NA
TGTGCCAGCAGTGCGGGTGAGGCAGGGCTACAATGGGAGACCCAGTACTTC
CASSAGEAGLQWETQYF
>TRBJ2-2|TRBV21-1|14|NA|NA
TGTGCCAGCAGCAAAGGCGCTTTCGGCGGGGAGCTGTTTTTT
CASSKGAFGGELFF